This entry lists 19 T cell receptor beta chains sequenced from one sample in a study of blood T cells in healthy people across ages. A second PCR, run for about 7 to 11 cycles, used a sample-barcoded 5' primer plus a J-beta primer mix. Via MiXCR, TCRdb re-called the 5' RACE reads, giving one row per CDR3 protein. The sample carries hundreds of thousands of distinct CDR3 sequences, 25% to 30% recorded once. The specimen was blood. Source of these receptors: a woman older than 75 in good health.

V is TRBV7-3 and J is TRBJ2-1; 10 nucleotides line up with TRBD1. Looked up from germline, CDR1 is SGHTA and CDR2 is FQGTGA. The V and J ends lost 5 bases and 8 bases, in that order; junction bases with no gene match: 6. The CDR3 has 14 amino acids. CDR3 sequence reads: CASSTIGTGDEQFF. The CDR3 bases are TGTGCCAGCAGCACGATAGGGACAGGGGATGAGCAGTTCTTC.

To note about this clonotype: A read error may explain this, as a much larger clone is one base away. The chain has TRBV12-3 or TRBV12-4 and TRBJ2-3; 7 bases agree with TRBD1. This CDR3 has 13 residues. The CDR3 sequence is CASKGGRSDAQYF. The CDR3 DNA reads TGTGCCAGCAAAGGGGGCAGGTCAGATGCGCAGTATTTT.

About this clonotype itself: This CDR3 fails to terminate in the conserved phenylalanine or tryptophan, so it likely reflects a read error. The genes are TRBV7-9 and TRBJ1-5; no firm D call. CDR3 length: 15 amino acids. Trimming removed 4 bases from V and 6 bases from J, with 16 bases in between. Germline loops: CDR1 SEHNR, CDR2 FQNEAQ (reference sequence). The CDR3 region has the DNA TGTGCCAGCAGCTCATTAGGGATGGGAGGTCAGCCCCAGCATGTT. Amino acids: CASSSLGMGGQPQHV.

Comment on this clonotype: Given a much more abundant clone one base away, this may be a read error. This rearrangement joins TRBV20-1 to TRBJ2-7; 8 positions agree with TRBD2. In germline, CDR1 is DFQATT, CDR2 SNEGSKA (reference sequence). The CDR3 has 13 amino acids. The J segment lost 7 bases and the V segment lost 3 bases, leaving 8 bases of the junction unmatched. CDR3 amino acids: CSASGGAKNEQYF. The CDR3 nucleotides are TGCAGTGCTAGCGGGGGGGCTAAAAATGAGCAGTACTTC.

This clonotype was recorded a few times. The chain has TRBV7-2 and TRBJ2-3; 7 nucleotides line up with TRBD2. CDR1 SGHTA and CDR2 FQGNSA come from the germline V gene. This CDR3 is built from 14 residues. Losses at the gene ends were 4 bases for V and 5 bases for J; bases not matched to a gene: 6. The CDR3 loop reads CASSWDYYGDTQYF. The DNA of the CDR3 is TGTGCCAGCAGCTGGGACTACTATGGAGATACGCAGTATTTT.

This clonotype has only a few counts. J is TRBJ2-7 and V is TRBV2; TRBD1 is a possible D gene (6 bases). The CDR3 runs to 14 residues. The germline V and J ends were trimmed by 3 bases and 3 bases, with 12 bases remaining between them. Per germline, CDR1 SNHLY and CDR2 FYNNEI. CDR3 bases: TGTGCCAGCAGTGATCGACAGGACGTCTACGAGCAGTACTTC. Translated, it gives CASSDRQDVYEQYF.

Only one count was recorded for this clonotype. A much larger clone is a single base away; this may be a read error. J is TRBJ2-3 and V is TRBV24-1; either TRBD1 or TRBD2 may fit D (5 bases each). The V gene's germline CDR1 is KGHDR and CDR2 SFDVKD. The CDR3 covers 14 residues. The chain's CDR3 is CATSPARGTDTRYF. For the CDR3, the DNA is TGTGCCACCAGTCCGGCACGGGGCACAGATACGCGGTATTTT.

This clonotype was seen a few times. Possible read error: a much larger clone is one base away. The chain uses TRBV7-2 and TRBJ1-2, with 8 bases matching TRBD1. This CDR3 region has 14 residues. Germline CDR1 reads SGHTA; CDR2 reads FQGNSA. V dropped 4 bases and J dropped 4; count of bases not matched to a gene: 5. The CDR3 DNA reads as TGTGCCAGCAGCTCGAGGACAGGGTGCTATGGCTACACCTTC. It specifies CASSSRTGCYGYTF.

The chain is built from TRBV28 and TRBJ1-6, with a weak D call TRBD1 (6 bases). Deletions cut 2 bases from V and 4 bases from J, with 15 bases between. This CDR3 is built from 17 residues. Germline lookup yields CDR1 MDHEN and CDR2 SYDVKM. CDR3 bases: TGTGCCAGCAGTTTAGAGGGGGTAACCAGGTATAATTCACCCCTCCACTTT. Its translation is CASSLEGVTRYNSPLHF. Together with reference TRBV28 and TRBJ1-6, the CDR3 gives the full variable domain: DVKVTQSSRYLVKRTGEKVFLECVQDMDHENMFWYRQDPGLGLRLIYFSYDVKMKEKGDIPEGYSVSREKKERFSLILESASTNQTSMYLCASSLEGVTRYNSPLHFGNGTRLTVT.

In this sample, this clonotype turned up a few times. V gene TRBV2 combines with J gene TRBJ1-2; unclear D gene. The ends were cut back, 2 bases at V and 5 bases at J, with 3 bases in the middle. The CDR3 spans 11 residues. The V gene's germline CDR1 is SNHLY and CDR2 FYNNEI. Here the CDR3 reads CASSEQYGYTF. Written as DNA, the CDR3 is TGTGCCAGCAGTGAACAATATGGCTACACCTTC.

As for this clonotype: This may come from a read error, since a much larger clone is one base off. This chain uses TRBV12-3 or TRBV12-4 with TRBJ2-1; 7 bases are shared with TRBD2. There are 15 residues in the CDR3. The CDR3, as DNA: TGTGCCAACAGTTTATTAGGGACTACGCCCAATGAGCAGTTCTTC. It specifies CANSLLGTTPNEQFF.

This clonotype has at least ten counts. The J gene is TRBJ2-7, the V gene TRBV12-3 or TRBV12-4; D is undetermined. V shed 2 bases and J shed 10 bases, with 15 bases lying between them. The CDR3 is 13 residues long. CDR3 sequence reads: CASSLSQNFNQYF. In nucleotides, the CDR3 is TGTGCCAGCAGTTTATCTCAGAACTTTAACCAGTACTTC.

This clonotype was seen many times. CDR3 amino acids: CASSVGAGYNEQFF. The CDR3 DNA is TGTGCCAGCAGCGTAGGGGCAGGTTACAATGAGCAGTTCTTC. This sequence joins TRBV9 and TRBJ2-1; D unclear. CDR1 is SGDLS and CDR2 is YYNGEE in the germline V gene. This CDR3 is 14 amino acids long. V was clipped by 0 bases and J by 4 bases, with 8 bases between them.

CDR3 protein: CASSLGVPGAGAQYF. CDR3 in DNA: TGTGCCAGCAGCTTAGGAGTTCCTGGGGCAGGTGCGCAGTATTTT. V and J are TRBV7-2 and TRBJ2-3; TRBD1 might be the D (5 bases). V lost 1 base and J lost 10, with 18 bases in between. Germline CDR1 reads SGHTA; CDR2 reads FQGNSA. The CDR3 is made up of 15 amino acids.

This clonotype has at least ten counts. The chain combines TRBV18 with TRBJ2-7, with a weak D call TRBD2 (6 bases). The CDR3 runs to 15 residues. From germline, CDR1 is KGHSH and CDR2 LQKENI. V lost 1 base to trimming and J lost 2 bases, with 12 bases between them. The CDR3 is CASSPLDGGTYEQYF. CDR3 DNA sequence: TGTGCCAGCTCACCACTGGACGGAGGGACCTACGAGCAGTACTTC. Full variable domain (missing parts from reference TRBV18 and TRBJ2-7): NAGVMQNPRHLVRRRGQEARLRCSPMKGHSHVYWYRQLPEEGLKFMVYLQKENIIDESGMPKERFSAEFPKEGPSILRIQQVVRGDSAAYFCASSPLDGGTYEQYFGPGTRLTVT.

This clonotype has at least ten counts. The rearrangement joins TRBV12-3 or TRBV12-4 to TRBJ2-6, with D tentatively TRBD2 (6 bases). Trimming removed 4 bases at V and 1 base at J, with 11 bases between. The CDR3 spans 16 residues. CDR3 region: CASSSPTSSGANVLTF. Here the CDR3 DNA reads TGTGCCAGCAGTTCCCCGACTAGTTCTGGGGCCAACGTCCTGACTTTC.

This chain uses TRBV20-1 with TRBJ1-2; 7 bases are shared with TRBD1. The CDR3 runs to 14 residues. V dropped 3 bases and J dropped 1; count of bases not matched to a gene: 5. Germline-derived CDR1 and CDR2 are DFQATT and SNEGSKA (reference sequence). CDR3 sequence reads: CSASRDSSNYGYTF. CDR3 nucleotides: TGCAGTGCTAGTAGGGACAGCAGTAACTATGGCTACACCTTC.

Notes on this clonotype: A much larger clone lies one base from this, so it may be a read error. The gene calls are TRBV7-2 and TRBJ2-3; TRBD2 aligns across 7 bases. Germline V gene data show CDR1 as SGHTA and CDR2 as FQGNSA. The CDR3 spans 15 residues. CDR3 amino acids: CAGSLGDYRTDTQYF. The DNA of the CDR3 is TGTGCCGGCAGCTTAGGGGACTACCGCACAGATACGCAGTATTTT.

This clonotype was found a few times. The chain recombines TRBV6-2 or TRBV6-3 with TRBJ2-5, with D possibly TRBD2 on 6 matching bases. The CDR3 consists of 13 residues. Germline-derived CDR1 and CDR2 are MNHEY and SVGEGT. V was clipped by 5 bases and J by 4 bases, with 11 bases between them. The CDR3 bases are TGTGCCAGCAGTCGACTAGGGCCAGAGACCCAGTACTTC. Amino acids: CASSRLGPETQYF.